This is a list of T cell receptor beta chains from one sample in a study of shared clonotypes between healthy human individuals. TCRdb's copy holds only in-frame clones and misses some; the assay was immunoSEQ multiplex PCR. Of about half a million clones in the sample, approximately 80% were seen once. Sequenced sample: PBMCs. These receptors were taken from a woman aged 40-49 years in good health. Some clones in this sample may be carry-over from other donors' samples. CDR3s leave out the opening cysteine and the closing phenylalanine or tryptophan.

J gene: TRBJ1-4
V gene: TRBV30
CDR3 protein: AWRLSIATNEKLF

J gene: TRBJ1-1
V gene: TRBV5-3
CDR3 protein: ARSLGPPGGIFCNTEAF

J gene: TRBJ1-1
V gene: TRBV30
CDR3 protein: AWSGQTMNTEAF

J gene: TRBJ1-2
V gene: TRBV7-2
CDR3 protein: ASSPDRGYGYT

J gene: TRBJ2-7
V gene: TRBV2
CDR3 protein: ASDRGAQNEQY

J gene: TRBJ2-7
V gene: TRBV28
CDR3 protein: ASTTSLSFYEQY

J gene: TRBJ2-5
V gene: TRBV9
CDR3 protein: ASSVTEATGETQY

J gene: TRBJ2-2
V gene: TRBV6-5
CDR3 protein: ASSLQGTGELF

J gene: TRBJ2-7
V gene: TRBV18
CDR3 protein: ASSPGMGQRGTTYEQY

J gene: TRBJ2-2
V gene: TRBV10-3
CDR3 protein: AISESAGATGELF

J gene: TRBJ2-1
V gene: TRBV5-1
CDR3 protein: ASSFSGDHNEQF

J gene: TRBJ2-7
V gene: TRBV5-1
CDR3 protein: ASSSPPFYEQY

J gene: TRBJ2-2
V gene: TRBV13
CDR3 protein: ASSLGGTGELF

J gene: TRBJ2-2
V gene: TRBV7-9
CDR3 protein: ASSSTVAGGTGELF

J gene: TRBJ2-7
V gene: TRBV19
CDR3 protein: ASSIWGYEQY

J gene: TRBJ2-7
V gene: TRBV11-2
CDR3 protein: ASSLLGKPYEQY

J gene: TRBJ1-5
V gene: TRBV7-8
CDR3 protein: ASSFTGTDQPQH

J gene: TRBJ1-1
V gene: TRBV7-9
CDR3 protein: ASSLQGAGTEAF

J gene: TRBJ2-1
V gene: TRBV19
CDR3 protein: ASSIKSLAGRGYNEQF

J gene: TRBJ1-3
V gene: TRBV5-1
CDR3 protein: ASSTTGVDTIY